These 29 T cell receptor beta chains came from one sample sequenced in a study of CD8 T cells in Susac syndrome. RNA in amounts of roughly 0.45 to 1 ug was reverse transcribed with random hexamers. TCRdb independently ran MiXCR on the immunoSEQ multiplex PCR reads; one entry per CDR3 protein. The sample yields about 150,000 distinct CDR3 sequences, approximately 95% seen once. The material sequenced was CD4+ T cells from PBMCs. The receptor source for this set is a human donor with multiple sclerosis.

The chain employs TRBV20-1 and TRBJ2-1, with TRBD2 identical over 10 bases. The CDR3 is 14 residues long. Germline V gene data show CDR1 as DFQATT and CDR2 as SNEGSKA (reference sequence). V was pared by 3 bases and J by 11 bases, with 10 bases of the junction left unmatched. CDR3 nucleotides: TGCAGTGCTAGTGGTCTAGCGGGGGCCATTAAGCAGTTCTTC. Its translation is CSASGLAGAIKQFF.

This chain links TRBV12-3 or TRBV12-4 with TRBJ1-2; the match to TRBD1 covers 10 bases. The CDR3 covers 15 residues. V shed 7 bases, J shed 5 bases, and the junction held 10 bases outside the gene matches. The CDR3 region has the DNA TGTGCCAGCACCTTCTCTTGGACAGGGGGTTATGGCTACACCTTC. Translated: CASTFSWTGGYGYTF.

The V gene is TRBV27, the J gene TRBJ2-3; TRBD2 matches at 9 bases. This CDR3 is 17 amino acids long. Germline CDR1 reads MNHEY; CDR2 reads SMNVEV (reference sequence). V gave up 3 bases and J gave up 0 bases; unmatched junction bases: 7. Here the CDR3 DNA reads TGTGCCAGCAGTTTGCGGGGGGGGCCATATAGCACAGATACGCAGTATTTT. Protein product: CASSLRGGPYSTDTQYF.

The chain recombines TRBV7-2 with TRBJ2-7; perhaps TRBD1 as D (6 bases). The CDR3 has 12 amino acids. CDR1 and CDR2 from the germline V gene are SGHTA and FQGNSA. The V end lost 7 bases, the J end lost 3 bases, and 10 bases lay between the germline ends. CDR3 nucleotides: TGTGCCAGCACCGGGACATTCTACGAGCAGTACTTC. Its translation is CASTGTFYEQYF.

This clonotype appeared once. This chain uses TRBV20-1 with TRBJ1-5; tentative D call: TRBD1 (5 bases). Germline lookup yields CDR1 DFQATT and CDR2 SNEGSKA (reference sequence). V was cut by 0 bases and J by 4 bases, with 13 bases left in between. This CDR3 is 15 amino acids long. The CDR3 nucleotides are TGCAGTGCTAGAGATGGAGTTTGGGGGAATCAGCCCCAGCATTTT. Amino acids: CSARDGVWGNQPQHF.

The chain combines TRBV29-1 with TRBJ2-1; the D is unclear. The CDR3 consists of 15 residues. Looked up from germline, CDR1 is SQVTM and CDR2 is ANQGSEA. V was clipped by 1 base and J by 8 bases, with 18 bases between them. The CDR3 coding sequence is TGCAGCGTTGAAGTAAAAAGGGCCCCGTTAGATGAGCAGTTCTTC. Its translation is CSVEVKRAPLDEQFF.

The CDR3 here is CASSFTGNEQFF. CDR3 DNA: TGTGCCAGCAGCTTTACAGGGAATGAGCAGTTCTTC. V gene TRBV5-8 combines with J gene TRBJ2-1; tentatively, D is TRBD1 (6 bases). CDR1 is SGHTS and CDR2 is YDEGEE in the germline V gene. The CDR3 totals 12 residues. Trimming stripped 2 bases from V and 7 bases from J, with 7 bases between.

This clonotype appeared a few times. The chain uses TRBV11-2 and TRBJ2-3, with D perhaps being TRBD1 or TRBD2 (5 bases each). This CDR3 is 16 amino acids long. Germline loops: CDR1 SGHAT, CDR2 FQNNGV. Trimming took 4 bases from V and 2 from J, leaving 16 bases between them. In DNA, the CDR3 is TGTGCCAGCAGCTCCTTCCCCCGGGGCCCCACAGATACGCAGTATTTT. This codes for CASSSFPRGPTDTQYF.

The chain employs TRBV9 and TRBJ2-6; 7 nucleotides align to TRBD1. V was pared by 3 bases and J by 3 bases, with 9 bases of the junction left unmatched. Germline assignment: CDR1 SGDLS and CDR2 YYNGEE. This CDR3 spans 17 amino acids. The CDR3 DNA follows: TGTGCCAGCAGCGCGCAAGAAGGGGGCTATGGGGCCAACGTCCTGACTTTC. Encoded protein: CASSAQEGGYGANVLTF.

The V gene is TRBV10-3, the J gene TRBJ1-1; the D is unclear. The CDR3 loop spans 13 amino acids. Germline values: CDR1 ENHRY, CDR2 SYGVKD. Trimming left V 4 bases short and J 0 bases short, with 6 bases between. The CDR3 DNA reads as TGTGCCATCAGTGGTCAGATGAACACTGAAGCTTTCTTT. It yields the protein CAISGQMNTEAFF.

The V and J genes are TRBV19 and TRBJ1-5; D is ambiguous. CDR1 is LNHDA, CDR2 SQIVND, per germline (reference sequence). Trimming removed 5 bases at V and 7 bases at J, with 12 bases between. This CDR3 region has 13 residues. The CDR3 DNA reads as TGTGCCAGTAGTGGCGGACCATGGCAGCCCCAGCATTTT. Encoded protein: CASSGGPWQPQHF.

The chain joins TRBV3-1 to TRBJ2-2, with 7 nucleotides matching TRBD1. From germline, CDR1 is LGHDT and CDR2 YNNKEL (reference sequence). V was clipped by 4 bases and J by 4 bases; unmatched bases: 3. The CDR3 has 14 amino acids. DNA of the CDR3: TGTGCCAGCAGCCTGGGACAGCCCACCGGGGAGCTGTTTTTT. This gives the protein CASSLGQPTGELFF.

The chain has TRBV27 and TRBJ2-7; no clear D. The V and J ends lost 8 bases and 3 bases respectively, with 11 bases between them. CDR1 and CDR2 from the germline V gene are MNHEY and SMNVEV (reference sequence). CDR3 length equals 12 residues. Here the CDR3 reads CASSGPYYEQYF. In nucleotides, the CDR3 is TGTGCCAGCTCCGGACCGTACTACGAGCAGTACTTC.

The V and J genes are TRBV29-1 and TRBJ2-7; a possible D gene is TRBD1 (5 bases). The germline V and J ends were trimmed by 7 bases and 4 bases, with 11 bases remaining between them. This CDR3 comprises 11 residues. Looked up from germline, CDR1 is SQVTM and CDR2 is ANQGSEA. The CDR3 here is CSAGKGYEQYF. CDR3 DNA: TGCAGCGCTGGAAAGGGGTACGAGCAGTACTTC.

The chain couples TRBV7-3 to TRBJ2-1; 10 bases match TRBD2. J gave up 4 bases and V 5 bases, and 11 bases lay outside the gene matches. CDR3 size: 17 residues. The V gene's germline CDR1 is SGHTA and CDR2 FQGTGA. The CDR3 DNA reads TGTGCCAGCAGCCCCCACAGCGGGACTAGCGTATACAATGAGCAGTTCTTC. It translates to CASSPHSGTSVYNEQFF.

The rearrangement uses TRBV19 and TRBJ2-7; D perhaps matches TRBD1 (6 bases). The CDR3 is made up of 18 amino acids. V was pared by 3 bases and J by 2 bases, with 23 bases between. Germline lookup yields CDR1 LNHDA and CDR2 SQIVND (reference sequence). The CDR3 spells CASSMGYSGVMATYEQYF. The DNA of the CDR3 is TGTGCCAGTAGTATGGGGTATTCAGGGGTGATGGCGACCTACGAGCAGTACTTC.

V usage is TRBV9 and J usage is TRBJ2-1; no definite D call. The CDR3 loop spans 12 amino acids. Germline V gene lookup returns CDR1 SGDLS and CDR2 YYNGEE. V was trimmed by 0 bases and J by 9 bases, leaving 7 bases between them. Written as DNA, the CDR3 is TGTGCCAGCAGCGTAGACTTCCGTGAGCAGTTCTTC. It is translated as CASSVDFREQFF.

The V call is TRBV4-2, the J call TRBJ1-1; D call uncertain. V dropped 4 bases and J dropped 0 bases, with 9 bases sitting between them. This CDR3 has 14 amino acids. Germline loops: CDR1 LGHNA, CDR2 YNFKEQ. CDR3 DNA: TGTGCCAGCAGCCCCTCACAGCTGAACACTGAAGCTTTCTTT. It yields the protein CASSPSQLNTEAFF.

The chain couples TRBV7-2 to TRBJ2-5; 8 positions match TRBD1. The germline V gene has CDR1 SGHTA and CDR2 FQGNSA. V shed 5 bases and J 5 bases; nucleotides not matched to a gene: 4. The CDR3 is 13 amino acids. CDR3 sequence reads: CASSPGGWETQYF. In nucleotides, the CDR3 is TGTGCCAGCAGCCCAGGGGGCTGGGAGACCCAGTACTTC.

The V call is TRBV29-1, the J call TRBJ2-5; maybe TRBD2 (5 bases). CDR1 and CDR2 (germline): SQVTM, ANQGSEA. The CDR3 covers 12 residues. Trimming removed 6 bases at V and 5 bases at J, with 13 bases between. CDR3 loop: CSVREGVETQYF. In DNA, the CDR3 is TGCAGCGTGAGGGAAGGTGTTGAGACCCAGTACTTC.

The rearrangement joins TRBV9 to TRBJ2-1; maybe TRBD2 (5 bases). Per germline, CDR1 SGDLS and CDR2 YYNGEE. The V gene lost 4 bases and the J gene lost 9 bases, with 11 bases spanning the gap. This CDR3 comprises 12 residues. CDR3 amino acids: CASSPSFGEQFF. In DNA form, the CDR3 reads TGTGCCAGCAGCCCTAGCTTCGGTGAGCAGTTCTTC.

The chain uses TRBV3-1 and TRBJ1-4; 10 bases are a match to TRBD1. Trimming cost V 2 bases and J 10 bases; bases outside gene matches: 7. The length of the CDR3 is 15 residues. Germline loops: CDR1 LGHDT, CDR2 YNNKEL (reference sequence). The CDR3 spells CASSQPRDRGGKLFF. The CDR3 bases are TGTGCCAGCAGCCAACCCCGGGACAGGGGTGGAAAACTGTTTTTT.

V usage is TRBV4-3 and J usage is TRBJ2-3, with a possible D match to TRBD2 (6 bases). V was clipped by 0 bases and J by 2 bases, with 18 bases between them. The V gene's germline CDR1 is LGHNA and CDR2 YSLEER. The CDR3 extends over 18 amino acids. The CDR3 here is CASSQDFRPGGTTDTQYF. The CDR3 coding sequence is TGCGCCAGCAGCCAAGATTTTCGGCCTGGGGGGACCACAGATACGCAGTATTTT.

The V gene is TRBV6-1, the J gene TRBJ2-7; D possibly corresponds to TRBD2 (7 bases). Germline CDR1 MNHNS, CDR2 SASEGT. Trimming pared 1 base from V and 4 bases from J, leaving 14 bases between. The CDR3 length is 15 residues. This CDR3 reads CASSEGGGGVYEQYF. In DNA form, the CDR3 reads TGTGCCAGCAGTGAAGGAGGAGGGGGGGTTTACGAGCAGTACTTC.

This chain uses TRBV6-5 with TRBJ1-5; TRBD1 is a possible D gene (5 bases). This CDR3 is 13 amino acids long. V was trimmed by 5 bases and J by 4 bases, leaving 9 bases between them. Germline V CDR1 and CDR2: MNHEY, SVGAGI. CDR3 loop: CASSRDQNQPQHF. CDR3 nucleotide sequence: TGTGCCAGCAGTCGGGACCAGAATCAGCCCCAGCATTTT.

The chain links TRBV30 to TRBJ1-2; maybe TRBD1 (5 bases). The CDR3 contains 13 residues. CDR1 and CDR2 (germline): GTSNPN, SVGIG (reference sequence). Trimming removed 5 bases from V and 8 bases from J, with 18 bases in between. Written as DNA, the CDR3 is TGTGCCTGGGGTAGCACAGGTGAAAGCGGCTACACCTTC. Residues: CAWGSTGESGYTF. Together with reference TRBV30 and TRBJ1-2, the CDR3 gives the full variable domain: SQTIHQWPATLVQPVGSPLSLECTVEGTSNPNLYWYRQAAGRGLQLLFYSVGIGQISSEVPQNLSASRPQDRQFILSSKKLLLSDSGFYLCAWGSTGESGYTFGSGTRLTVV.

This clonotype has more than one count but fewer than ten. The V and J genes are TRBV7-3 and TRBJ2-7; 7 bases match TRBD2. Germline-derived CDR1 and CDR2 are SGHTA and FQGTGA. The CDR3 is made up of 15 amino acids. V lost 2 bases to trimming and J lost 3 bases; unmatched junction nucleotides: 7. CDR3 loop: CASSLQSSGFYEQYF. In DNA form, the CDR3 reads TGTGCCAGCAGCTTACAATCTAGCGGCTTCTACGAGCAGTACTTC.

J is TRBJ1-6 and V is TRBV6-5; D not certain. Germline-derived CDR1 and CDR2 are MNHEY and SVGAGI. This CDR3 is built from 15 residues. Trimming pared 6 bases from V and 6 bases from J, leaving 15 bases between. This CDR3 is CASRSDPSLNSPLHF. As DNA, the CDR3 is TGTGCCAGCAGATCGGACCCTAGCCTTAATTCACCCCTCCACTTT.

This rearrangement joins TRBV9 to TRBJ2-6, with D perhaps assigned TRBD1 or TRBD2 (5 bases each). This CDR3 contains 18 residues. V lost 2 bases, J lost 2 bases, and 17 bases lay in between. The germline V gene encodes CDR1 SGDLS and CDR2 YYNGEE. The CDR3 sequence is CASSVLGTELPGANVLTF. The CDR3 coding sequence is TGTGCCAGCAGCGTTCTAGGGACGGAGCTCCCTGGGGCCAACGTCCTGACTTTC.